This T cell receptor beta chain stems from a study of blood T cells in healthy people across ages. In terms of origin and age, donors were healthy Caucasian individuals from Russia aged about 6 to 90. The study isolated at least 6 million PBMCs from each sample. V shed 4 bases and J shed 11 bases, with 11 bases lying between them. The CDR3 sequence is 11 residues long. Germline V gene sequence: CDR1 MNHNY, CDR2 SVGAGI (reference sequence). A second PCR of about 6 to 12 cycles used a sample-barcoded 5' primer and a J-beta primer mix. Every sample gave at least 2.5 million paired-end reads containing CDR3. TCRdb itself ran the 5' RACE reads through MiXCR, one entry per CDR3 protein. The sample has around 870,000 distinct CDR3 sequences, around 30% seen once. A word on this clonotype: Its antigen is not known. A much larger clone differs by one base, so this may be a read error.

Study-level findings and limits: Because donor CMV status was unknown, expanded clonotype changes were possibly confounded.

This clonotype was sampled from a woman of 80 years or more in good health. The material sequenced was blood. The chain uses TRBV6-6 and TRBJ1-1; D is ambiguous. Here the CDR3 DNA reads TGTGCCAGCAGTTCCCCCGAGAGTGCTTTCTTT. This gives the protein CASSSPESAFF.